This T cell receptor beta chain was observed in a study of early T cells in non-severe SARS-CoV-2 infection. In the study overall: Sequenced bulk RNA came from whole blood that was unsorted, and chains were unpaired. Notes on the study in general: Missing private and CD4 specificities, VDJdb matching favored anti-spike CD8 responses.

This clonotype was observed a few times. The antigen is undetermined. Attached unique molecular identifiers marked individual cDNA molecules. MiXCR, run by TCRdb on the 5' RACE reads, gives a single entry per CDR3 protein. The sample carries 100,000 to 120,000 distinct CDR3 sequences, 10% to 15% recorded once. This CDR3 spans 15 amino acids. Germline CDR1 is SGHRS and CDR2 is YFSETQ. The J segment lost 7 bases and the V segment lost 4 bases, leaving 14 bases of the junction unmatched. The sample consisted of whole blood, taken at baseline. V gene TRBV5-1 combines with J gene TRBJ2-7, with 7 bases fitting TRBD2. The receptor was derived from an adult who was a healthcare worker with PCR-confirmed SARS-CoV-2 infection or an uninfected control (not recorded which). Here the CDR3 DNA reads TGCGCCAGCAGCCTAAGCGGGACTTTAATTGAGGAGCAGTACTTC. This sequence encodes CASSLSGTLIEEQYF.